The 32 T cell receptor beta chains presented below share a single source sample, sequenced in a study of T-cell reconstitution after alpha-beta-depleted transplantation in children. TCRbeta library construction was performed incorporating unique molecular identifiers. TCRdb independently ran MiXCR on the PCR reads; one entry per CDR3 protein. The sample includes 550,000 to 800,000 distinct CDR3 sequences, 10% to 15% of them seen just once. The specimen was PBMCs, collected before TCRalphabeta/CD19-depleted stem cell transplant. These receptors originate from a girl between 2 and 10 years old with congenital amegakaryocytic thrombocytopenia, due to receive a stem cell transplant.

This clonotype showed up many times. V usage is TRBV9 and J usage is TRBJ2-3; possible D gene TRBD2, 5 bases. There are 15 residues in the CDR3. CDR1 is SGDLS and CDR2 is YYNGEE in the germline V gene. Trimming removed 2 bases at V and 2 bases at J, with 12 bases between. CDR3 sequence reads: CASSVGTSYTDTQYF. DNA of the CDR3: TGTGCCAGCAGCGTGGGAACTAGTTACACAGATACGCAGTATTTT.

This clonotype was seen a handful of times. The chain carries TRBV29-1 and TRBJ1-5; no definite D call. Germline CDR1 is SQVTM and CDR2 is ANQGSEA. The CDR3 length is 12 residues. V lost 5 bases and J 0 bases, leaving 5 bases between the germline ends. For the CDR3, the DNA is TGCAGCGTTCTTAGTAGCAATCAGCCCCAGCATTTT. Its translation is CSVLSSNQPQHF.

The sample holds one count of this clonotype. The J gene is TRBJ2-2, the V gene TRBV27; 10 bases map to TRBD2. The CDR3 has 15 amino acids. Germline values: CDR1 MNHEY, CDR2 SMNVEV (reference sequence). The trim removed 8 bases at V and 4 bases at J, leaving 7 bases unmatched. The CDR3 sequence is CASGGLATSTGELFF. CDR3 nucleotides: TGTGCCAGCGGGGGACTAGCGACCTCCACCGGGGAGCTGTTTTTT.

The rearrangement uses TRBV29-1 and TRBJ2-1; 7 bases match TRBD1. This CDR3 contains 10 residues. The V gene's germline CDR1 is SQVTM and CDR2 ANQGSEA. Losses at the gene ends were 5 bases for V and 12 bases for J; bases not matched to a gene: 4. Here the CDR3 reads CSVRTGWQFF. DNA of the CDR3: TGCAGCGTTAGGACAGGATGGCAGTTCTTC.

This clonotype occurred many times. The gene calls are TRBV12-3 or TRBV12-4 and TRBJ2-1, with TRBD2 matching 11 bases. The trim removed 6 bases at V and 5 bases at J, leaving 9 bases unmatched. The CDR3 has 16 residues. The CDR3 here is CASSRIAGGIDNEQFF. CDR3 nucleotide sequence: TGTGCCAGCAGCCGAATAGCGGGAGGGATCGACAATGAGCAGTTCTTC.

The chain combines TRBV6-1 with TRBJ2-1, with 15 nucleotides matching TRBD2. The V and J ends lost 4 bases and 9 bases, in that order; junction bases with no gene match: 7. The length of the CDR3 is 16 residues. Germline-derived CDR1 and CDR2 are MNHNS and SASEGT. This chain's CDR3 is CASSAGLAGGLAEQFF. The CDR3 coding sequence is TGTGCCAGCAGTGCAGGACTAGCGGGAGGGCTCGCTGAGCAGTTCTTC.

In the case of this clonotype: This sequence may be a read error, since a much larger clone differs from it by one base. The conserved phenylalanine or tryptophan is not found at the CDR3 terminus, so this likely reflects a read error. This sequence joins TRBV20-1 and TRBJ2-1, with TRBD1 matching over 10 bases. This CDR3 region has 13 residues. Per the germline V gene, CDR1 is DFQATT and CDR2 is SNEGSKA (reference sequence). CDR3 bases: TGCAGCGTACCGGACAGGGGGGACAATGAGCAGTTCTTG. Translating it yields CSVPDRGDNEQFL.

J is TRBJ2-2 and V is TRBV7-2; TRBD2 might be the D (6 bases). Germline V gene sequence: CDR1 SGHTA, CDR2 FQGNSA. The ends were cut back, 5 bases at V and 0 bases at J, with 10 bases in the middle. CDR3 length equals 15 residues. For the CDR3, the DNA is TGTGCCAGCAGCAATCGCGGGGCGAACACCGGGGAGCTGTTTTTT. It codes for CASSNRGANTGELFF.

This clonotype was found a few times. V is TRBV7-9 and J is TRBJ1-4; D is perhaps TRBD1 (5 bases). V shed 4 bases and J shed 4 bases, with 10 bases lying between them. The CDR3 loop spans 14 amino acids. Looked up from germline, CDR1 is SEHNR and CDR2 is FQNEAQ (reference sequence). CDR3 sequence: CASSSGTLNEKLFF. Here the CDR3 DNA reads TGTGCCAGCAGCTCCGGGACGCTTAATGAAAAACTGTTTTTT.

The rearrangement uses TRBV2 and TRBJ2-3; TRBD1 matches at 8 bases. The junction had 5 bases not matched to a gene; V was cut back by 7 bases and J by 2 bases. CDR3 length: 14 amino acids. Germline V CDR1 and CDR2: SNHLY, FYNNEI. CDR3: CASIGDRTTDTQYF. In DNA form, the CDR3 reads TGTGCCAGCATTGGGGACAGGACCACAGATACGCAGTATTTT.

Many counts were recorded for this clonotype. The chain links TRBV12-3 or TRBV12-4 to TRBJ1-4; D unclear. CDR3 size: 11 residues. Trimming shortened V by 7 bases and J by 11 bases, and 11 bases separated the two germline ends. Here the CDR3 reads CASTLLGKLFF. The CDR3 DNA sequence: TGTGCCAGCACCTTACTAGGGAAACTGTTTTTT.

This clonotype was recorded many times. V is TRBV10-3 and J is TRBJ2-3, with 13 bases fitting TRBD2. CDR1 and CDR2 (germline): ENHRY, SYGVKD. The CDR3 length is 19 residues. V lost 7 bases and J lost 1; bases outside the gene matches: 14. CDR3 sequence (DNA): TGTGCCATCACCCGAAGACTAGCGGGAGGCGAAAAGGGCACAGATACGCAGTATTTT. This sequence encodes CAITRRLAGGEKGTDTQYF.

The V and J genes are TRBV29-1 and TRBJ1-1; 10 bases are a match to TRBD1. Germline CDR1 is SQVTM and CDR2 is ANQGSEA. The CDR3 is 13 residues long. Trimming took 7 bases from V and 0 from J; bases not matched to a gene: 2. DNA of the CDR3: TGCAGCGGGGACAGGGGTTTGAACACTGAAGCTTTCTTT. It translates to CSGDRGLNTEAFF.

This clonotype came up many times. The chain joins TRBV5-6 to TRBJ2-1, with D perhaps matching TRBD2 (6 bases). Looked up from germline, CDR1 is SGHDT and CDR2 is YYEEEE. This CDR3 has 16 amino acids. V was shortened by 4 bases and J by 0 bases, with 14 bases between the two germline ends. In DNA, the CDR3 is TGTGCCAGCAGCGCGGAGAAGACTAGCTCCTACAATGAGCAGTTCTTC. Encoded protein: CASSAEKTSSYNEQFF.

V and J are TRBV20-1 and TRBJ1-1, with D hard to call. V lost 5 bases and J 1 base, leaving 11 bases between the germline ends. Germline lookup yields CDR1 DFQATT and CDR2 SNEGSKA (reference sequence). CDR3 length: 13 amino acids. CDR3 sequence: CSAGHTRNTEAFF. CDR3 bases: TGCAGTGCTGGCCACACTAGGAACACTGAAGCTTTCTTT.

This chain uses TRBV11-2 with TRBJ2-3, with 9 bases that match TRBD2. Looked up from germline, CDR1 is SGHAT and CDR2 is FQNNGV. This CDR3 spans 16 amino acids. V lost 2 bases and J lost 2; bases outside the gene matches: 5. The CDR3 loop is CASSLTLAGPTDTQYF. In DNA form, the CDR3 reads TGTGCCAGCAGCTTAACTCTAGCGGGGCCCACAGATACGCAGTATTTT.

At least ten counts were recorded for this clonotype. This chain links TRBV12-3 or TRBV12-4 with TRBJ1-1; 7 nucleotides agree with TRBD1. The CDR3 has 14 amino acids. V gave up 6 bases and J gave up 5 bases; unmatched junction bases: 9. CDR3 bases: TGTGCCAGCAGCCGTCCGGGACAGTGGACTGAAGCTTTCTTT. It codes for CASSRPGQWTEAFF.

The chain uses TRBV27 and TRBJ2-7, with D maybe TRBD1 (6 bases). CDR1 is MNHEY and CDR2 is SMNVEV in the germline V gene (reference sequence). The CDR3 extends over 16 amino acids. The V and J ends lost 3 bases and 1 base respectively, with 16 bases between them. The CDR3 DNA sequence: TGTGCCAGCAGTTTCGGGTATGGGACAAGTTCCTACGAGCAGTACTTC. Its translation: CASSFGYGTSSYEQYF.

This chain links TRBV30 with TRBJ2-1; D tentatively fits TRBD1 or TRBD2 (5 bases each). V lost 5 bases and J lost 5, with 22 bases in between. The CDR3 consists of 16 residues. The germline V gene has CDR1 GTSNPN and CDR2 SVGIG (reference sequence). The chain's CDR3 is CAWDNLGTPGNNEQFF. For the CDR3, the DNA is TGTGCCTGGGATAATCTCGGGACCCCGGGGAACAATGAGCAGTTCTTC.

This clonotype was observed at least ten times. The chain combines TRBV20-1 with TRBJ2-5, with D perhaps TRBD1 (6 bases). V was clipped by 0 bases and J by 5 bases, with 13 bases between them. The CDR3 contains 14 residues. Germline CDR1 DFQATT, CDR2 SNEGSKA (reference sequence). CDR3 residues: CSARDPGVGETQYF. For the CDR3, the DNA is TGCAGTGCTAGAGATCCAGGGGTGGGGGAGACCCAGTACTTC.

Ten or more counts support this clonotype. V gene TRBV9 combines with J gene TRBJ2-1; D is perhaps TRBD1 (5 bases). The CDR3 runs 13 residues. Germline V gene lookup returns CDR1 SGDLS and CDR2 YYNGEE. Trimming stripped 3 bases from V and 9 bases from J, with 13 bases between. For the CDR3, the DNA is TGTGCCAGCAGCGCGGCAGGGATCGGTGAGCAGTTCTTC. This sequence encodes CASSAAGIGEQFF.

This clonotype showed up just a few times. The chain employs TRBV7-8 and TRBJ2-5; tentatively, D is TRBD1 or TRBD2 (5 bases each). Trimming took off 4 bases at V and 4 bases at J, with 13 bases between the two ends. Germline CDR1 reads SGHVS; CDR2 reads FQNEAQ. The CDR3 sequence is 14 residues long. The CDR3 spells CASSSDLGVETQYF. In DNA, the CDR3 is TGTGCCAGCAGCTCGGACCTGGGGGTAGAGACCCAGTACTTC.

V usage is TRBV20-1 and J usage is TRBJ2-7, with a weak D call TRBD2 (6 bases). This CDR3 has 12 residues. CDR1 and CDR2 from the germline V gene are DFQATT and SNEGSKA (reference sequence). Between the trimmed V and J ends, which lost 3 bases and 5 bases, there was a span of 11 bases. CDR3 protein: CSARRGIDEQYF. The CDR3 DNA reads TGCAGTGCTAGGCGCGGGATTGACGAGCAGTACTTC.

This clonotype appeared many times. The chain joins TRBV29-1 to TRBJ1-2, with D possibly TRBD1 on 6 matching bases. V lost 5 bases and J 4 bases, leaving 11 bases between the germline ends. The CDR3 loop spans 12 amino acids. From germline, CDR1 is SQVTM and CDR2 ANQGSEA. The DNA of the CDR3 is TGCAGCGTTCCTCGGACAGTCTATGGCTACACCTTC. It codes for CSVPRTVYGYTF.

This clonotype was counted between two and nine times. V is TRBV7-2 and J is TRBJ2-1; 8 bases fit TRBD2. Germline values: CDR1 SGHTA, CDR2 FQGNSA. The CDR3 is made up of 16 amino acids. Germline trimming cut 3 bases from V and 8 bases from J; bases unmatched to any gene: 12. This CDR3 reads CASSFPTGSGSYEQFF. CDR3 in DNA: TGTGCCAGCAGCTTTCCCACCGGAAGCGGGAGCTATGAGCAGTTCTTC. Full variable domain (missing parts from reference TRBV7-2 and TRBJ2-1): GAGVSQSPSNKVTEKGKDVELRCDPISGHTALYWYRQSLGQGLEFLIYFQGNSAPDKSGLPSDRFSAERTGGSVSTLTIQRTQQEDSAVYLCASSFPTGSGSYEQFFGPGTRLTVL.

The sample holds many counts of this clonotype. V and J are TRBV5-6 and TRBJ2-3; D unresolved. Germline lookup yields CDR1 SGHDT and CDR2 YYEEEE. Trimming took 0 bases from V and 4 from J, leaving 12 bases between them. CDR3 length equals 15 residues. CDR3 bases: TGTGCCAGCAGCTTGGTCAGTGCTCTGGCAGATACGCAGTATTTT. Residues: CASSLVSALADTQYF.

With respect to this clonotype: Just one base apart from a much larger clone, this may be a read error. V is TRBV7-8 and J is TRBJ2-1, with D perhaps assigned TRBD1 or TRBD2 (6 bases each). From germline, CDR1 is SGHVS and CDR2 FQNEAQ. The length of the CDR3 is 17 residues. CDR3 amino acids: CASSPDTGRGYLYDQFF. CDR3 nucleotides: TGTGCCAGCAGCCCCGATACAGGGCGGGGATATCTTTATGACCAGTTCTTC.

This clonotype came up many times. The V and J genes are TRBV20-1 and TRBJ2-1; 7 bases fit TRBD2. This CDR3 comprises 15 residues. Germline CDR1 and CDR2: DFQATT and SNEGSKA (reference sequence). V lost 3 bases and J lost 5; bases outside the gene matches: 10. The DNA for the CDR3 is TGCAGTGCTAGTCGTGCGGGAGTGTACGACAATGAGCAGTTCTTC. Amino acids: CSASRAGVYDNEQFF.

The sample holds one count of this clonotype. The chain carries TRBV12-3 or TRBV12-4 and TRBJ2-1; possible D gene TRBD1, 5 bases. There are 13 residues in the CDR3. V was cut by 5 bases and J by 8 bases, with 13 bases left in between. The CDR3 DNA sequence: TGTGCCAGCAGTACGACGGAAGGGGATGAGCAGTTCTTC. Translating it yields CASSTTEGDEQFF.

This clonotype was recorded a few times. V and J are TRBV3-1 and TRBJ1-4, with TRBD1 matching over 12 bases. CDR1 and CDR2 from the germline V gene are LGHDT and YNNKEL (reference sequence). After removal of 5 bases from V and 7 bases from J, the junction contained 5 bases not matched to a gene. The CDR3 totals 15 residues. The CDR3 protein is CASSSWDRGLEKLFF. CDR3 nucleotide sequence: TGTGCCAGCAGCTCATGGGACAGGGGGCTTGAAAAACTGTTTTTT. The full variable domain, with the rest looked up from reference TRBV3-1 and TRBJ1-4, is DTAVSQTPKYLVTQMGNDKSIKCEQNLGHDTMYWYKQDSKKFLKIMFSYNNKELIINETVPNRFSPKSPDKAHLNLHINSLELGDSAVYFCASSSWDRGLEKLFFGSGTQLSVL.

At least ten counts were recorded for this clonotype. V usage is TRBV10-3 and J usage is TRBJ1-5; maybe TRBD1 (6 bases). This CDR3 is 20 amino acids long. Germline V gene data show CDR1 as ENHRY and CDR2 as SYGVKD. Trimming stripped 0 bases from V and 0 bases from J, with 21 bases between. Here the CDR3 reads CAISESTGSGSQYSNQPQHF. The DNA of the CDR3 is TGTGCCATCAGTGAGTCGACAGGCTCAGGGTCCCAATATAGCAATCAGCCCCAGCATTTT.

V is TRBV5-5 and J is TRBJ2-5; D ambiguous. Looked up from germline, CDR1 is SGHKS and CDR2 is YYEKEE (reference sequence). The CDR3 sequence is 14 residues long. Trimming stripped 2 bases from V and 2 bases from J, with 10 bases between. The CDR3 sequence: CASSFGRVQETQYF. The CDR3 DNA follows: TGTGCCAGCAGCTTCGGTAGGGTACAAGAGACCCAGTACTTC.